The 17 T cell receptor beta chains in this list originate from one sample, sequenced in a study of early T cells in non-severe SARS-CoV-2 infection. TCRdb processed the 5' RACE reads anew with MiXCR; each CDR3 protein has one entry. This sample has 75,000 to 80,000 distinct CDR3 sequences, with around 11% found just once. The sample in question was whole blood, obtained at baseline. The receptors shown here come from an adult who was a healthcare worker with PCR-confirmed SARS-CoV-2 infection or an uninfected control (not recorded which).

This clonotype was seen at least ten times. The V and J genes are TRBV30 and TRBJ1-2, with no clear D. Trimming pared 0 bases from V and 7 bases from J, leaving 6 bases between. Germline V gives CDR1 GTSNPN, CDR2 SVGIG (reference sequence). There are 11 residues in the CDR3. CDR3 DNA sequence: TGTGCCTGGAGTGTAGGAGCTGGCTACACCTTC. The encoded protein is CAWSVGAGYTF.

This clonotype occurred a few times. V and J are TRBV12-3 or TRBV12-4 and TRBJ1-2; D gene ambiguous. The germline V and J ends were trimmed by 7 bases and 2 bases, with 8 bases remaining between them. This CDR3 has 12 amino acids. The CDR3 region has the DNA TGTGCCAGCAACGGACTGAACTATGGCTACACCTTC. Protein product: CASNGLNYGYTF.

In its sample, this clonotype was seen many times. This sequence joins TRBV29-1 and TRBJ1-1; TRBD1 might be the D (5 bases). CDR1 SQVTM and CDR2 ANQGSEA come from the germline V gene. This CDR3 comprises 13 residues. V was pared by 7 bases and J by 5 bases, with 17 bases between. Here the CDR3 reads CSAWDGLRTEAFF. The DNA of the CDR3 is TGCAGCGCATGGGACGGTTTGAGGACTGAAGCTTTCTTT.

At least ten counts were recorded for this clonotype. The chain links TRBV20-1 to TRBJ2-1, with no clear D. The germline CDR1 and CDR2 sequences are DFQATT and SNEGSKA (reference sequence). CDR3 length equals 14 residues. V was pared by 1 base and J by 1 base, with 8 bases between. DNA for the CDR3: TGCAGTGCTAGAGTTGAAGGGTCCTACAATGAGCAGTTCTTC. Its translation: CSARVEGSYNEQFF.

This clonotype appeared many times. The rearrangement links TRBV7-2 to TRBJ2-5, with 9 bases that match TRBD2. Germline V gene data show CDR1 as SGHTA and CDR2 as FQGNSA. V trimming: 2 bases; J trimming: 1 base; junction bases outside the gene matches: 2. This CDR3 has 15 residues. CDR3 nucleotides: TGTGCCAGCAGCTTACAGCGGGGGGCCCAAGAGACCCAGTACTTC. Protein: CASSLQRGAQETQYF.

This clonotype came up many times. The genes are TRBV5-1 and TRBJ1-1, with no clear D. Trimming stripped 0 bases from V and 0 bases from J, with 3 bases between. The germline V gene has CDR1 SGHRS and CDR2 YFSETQ. The CDR3 runs to 13 residues. The CDR3 DNA reads as TGCGCCAGCAGCTTGGCTGTGAACACTGAAGCTTTCTTT. It is translated as CASSLAVNTEAFF.

The chain couples TRBV5-1 to TRBJ1-5; TRBD1 aligns across 9 bases. The CDR3 contains 15 residues. J gave up 5 bases and V 5 bases, and 8 bases lay outside the gene matches. Germline V gene data show CDR1 as SGHRS and CDR2 as YFSETQ. This CDR3 reads CASSSGTGWDQPQHF. The CDR3 DNA reads TGCGCCAGCAGTTCCGGGACAGGGTGGGATCAGCCCCAGCATTTT.

The table lists this clonotype with many counts. The chain carries TRBV4-1 and TRBJ2-7, with a possible D match to TRBD2 (5 bases). CDR1 is MGHRA, CDR2 YSYEKL, per germline. The V end was cut by 4 bases, the J end by 5 bases, with 12 bases between. CDR3 length: 13 residues. CDR3: CASSRVEGDEQYF. CDR3 in DNA: TGCGCCAGCAGCCGGGTTGAGGGAGACGAGCAGTACTTC.

The rearrangement joins TRBV6-5 to TRBJ1-5, with D unresolved. The CDR3 consists of 13 residues. The V end lost 2 bases, the J end lost 3 bases, and 5 bases lay between the germline ends. Germline lookup yields CDR1 MNHEY and CDR2 SVGAGI. The CDR3 is CASSYRNNQPQHF. The CDR3 bases are TGTGCCAGCAGTTACCGCAACAATCAGCCCCAGCATTTT.

The table lists this clonotype with a few counts. The genes are TRBV12-3 or TRBV12-4 and TRBJ2-2; 9 bases match TRBD1. The CDR3 consists of 17 residues. The ends lost 0 bases at V and 3 bases at J; junction bases unmatched: 5. The CDR3 loop reads CASSLARGTGYTGELFF. CDR3 bases: TGTGCCAGCAGTTTAGCCCGCGGGACAGGGTACACCGGGGAGCTGTTTTTT.

This chain links TRBV3-1 with TRBJ2-7; 8 bases map to TRBD1. The trim removed 2 bases at V and 5 bases at J, leaving 5 bases unmatched. Germline lookup yields CDR1 LGHDT and CDR2 YNNKEL (reference sequence). CDR3 length: 14 residues. The DNA of the CDR3 is TGTGCCAGCAGCCAAACAGGGGGACAGAACGAGCAGTACTTC. This codes for CASSQTGGQNEQYF.

The rearrangement joins TRBV7-2 to TRBJ2-1, with D hard to call. The CDR3 has 16 residues. Trimming took 1 base from V and 0 from J, leaving 10 bases between them. CDR1 is SGHTA, CDR2 FQGNSA, per germline. CDR3 nucleotide sequence: TGTGCCAGCAGCTTAGATGGCTTGAGCTCCTACAATGAGCAGTTCTTC. Amino acid sequence: CASSLDGLSSYNEQFF. The full variable domain, completed using reference TRBV7-2 and TRBJ2-1, is GAGVSQSPSNKVTEKGKDVELRCDPISGHTALYWYRQSLGQGLEFLIYFQGNSAPDKSGLPSDRFSAERTGGSVSTLTIQRTQQEDSAVYLCASSLDGLSSYNEQFFGPGTRLTVL.

The chain links TRBV20-1 to TRBJ1-1, with no clear D. V lost 1 base and J 3 bases, leaving 3 bases between the germline ends. Germline-derived CDR1 and CDR2 are DFQATT and SNEGSKA (reference sequence). The CDR3 runs to 11 residues. Written as DNA, the CDR3 is TGCAGTGCTAGAGTGGACACTGAAGCTTTCTTT. It is translated as CSARVDTEAFF.

This chain links TRBV5-1 with TRBJ2-5; D is perhaps TRBD1 (5 bases). V shed 6 bases and J shed 2 bases, with 14 bases lying between them. This CDR3 is 14 amino acids long. Germline CDR1 reads SGHRS; CDR2 reads YFSETQ. In DNA form, the CDR3 reads TGCGCCAGCACTAGGGGTGGTAGTCAAGAGACCCAGTACTTC. Residues: CASTRGGSQETQYF. Together with reference TRBV5-1 and TRBJ2-5, the CDR3 gives the full variable domain: KAGVTQTPRYLIKTRGQQVTLSCSPISGHRSVSWYQQTPGQGLQFLFEYFSETQRNKGNFPGRFSGRQFSNSRSEMNVSTLELGDSALYLCASTRGGSQETQYFGPGTRLLVL.

This clonotype showed up just a few times. V and J are TRBV7-3 and TRBJ2-3; perhaps TRBD1 as D (6 bases). CDR1 and CDR2 (germline): SGHTA, FQGTGA. V was pared by 5 bases and J by 1 base, with 10 bases between. The CDR3 spans 14 residues. The CDR3 DNA follows: TGTGCCAGCAGCGTACAGGGCGGCACAGATACGCAGTATTTT. It is translated as CASSVQGGTDTQYF. The whole variable domain, filled in from reference TRBV7-3 and TRBJ2-3, reads GAGVSQTPSNKVTEKGKYVELRCDPISGHTALYWYRQSLGQGPEFLIYFQGTGAADDSGLPNDRFFAVRPEGSVSTLKIQRTERGDSAVYLCASSVQGGTDTQYFGPGTRLTVL.

The chain is built from TRBV7-2 and TRBJ1-3, with unresolved D. The CDR3 runs 15 residues. Germline V gene lookup returns CDR1 SGHTA and CDR2 FQGNSA. V gave up 0 bases and J gave up 0 bases, with 6 bases separating them. CDR3 sequence: CASSLASLSGNTIYF. In nucleotides, the CDR3 is TGTGCCAGCAGCTTAGCCAGCCTCTCTGGAAACACCATATATTTT.

This clonotype was counted many times. The V and J genes are TRBV20-1 and TRBJ2-3; D uncertain. V was shortened by 7 bases and J by 2 bases, with 7 bases between the two germline ends. The germline gives CDR1 DFQATT, CDR2 SNEGSKA (reference sequence). The CDR3 extends over 11 amino acids. This CDR3 is CSGVLTDTQYF. CDR3 bases: TGCAGTGGGGTCCTCACAGATACGCAGTATTTT.